Sequencing of this T cell receptor (beta chain) was carried out in a study of CD4+ T cells in melanoma. V shed 5 bases and J shed 8 bases, with 19 bases lying between them. CDR1 and CDR2 from the germline V gene are SGHVS and FQNEAQ. The CDR3 covers 15 residues. TCRdb's copy holds only in-frame clones and misses some; the assay was immunoSEQ multiplex PCR. The sample lists 13,000 or so clones, less than 85% seen once, with about a tenth in the top ten. This rearrangement joins TRBV7-8 to TRBJ2-1; D is undetermined. Sequenced sample: cells from a culture (not recorded whether cultured in vitro). The TCR was taken from a human donor with melanoma. CDR3 residues: CASSPNFARPYEQFF. CDR3 coding DNA: TGTGCCAGCAGCCCCAATTTTGCCCGTCCCTATGAGCAGTTCTTC. The variable domain in full, with the rest retrieved from reference TRBV7-8 and TRBJ2-1, is GAGVSQSPRYKVAKRGQDVALRCDPISGHVSLFWYQQALGQGPEFLTYFQNEAQLDKSGLPSDRFFAERPEGSVSTLKIQRTQQEDSAVYLCASSPNFARPYEQFFGPGTRLTVL.